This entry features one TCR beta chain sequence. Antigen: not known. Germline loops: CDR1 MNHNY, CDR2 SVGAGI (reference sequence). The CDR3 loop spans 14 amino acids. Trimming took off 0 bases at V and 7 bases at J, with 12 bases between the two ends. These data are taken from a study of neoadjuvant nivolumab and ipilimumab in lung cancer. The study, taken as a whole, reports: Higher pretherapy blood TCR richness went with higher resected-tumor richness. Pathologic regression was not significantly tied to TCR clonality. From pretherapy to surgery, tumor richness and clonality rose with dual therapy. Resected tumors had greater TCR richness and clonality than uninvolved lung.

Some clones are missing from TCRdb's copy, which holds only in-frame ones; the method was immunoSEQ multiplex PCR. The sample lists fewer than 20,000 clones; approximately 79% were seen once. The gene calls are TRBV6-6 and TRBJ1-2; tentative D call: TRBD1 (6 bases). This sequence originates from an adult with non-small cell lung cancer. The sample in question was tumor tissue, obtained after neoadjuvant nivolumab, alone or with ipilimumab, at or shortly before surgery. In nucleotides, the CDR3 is TGTGCCAGCAGTTACTCGAGGGTAGGGGGTGGCTACACCTTC. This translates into CASSYSRVGGGYTF.